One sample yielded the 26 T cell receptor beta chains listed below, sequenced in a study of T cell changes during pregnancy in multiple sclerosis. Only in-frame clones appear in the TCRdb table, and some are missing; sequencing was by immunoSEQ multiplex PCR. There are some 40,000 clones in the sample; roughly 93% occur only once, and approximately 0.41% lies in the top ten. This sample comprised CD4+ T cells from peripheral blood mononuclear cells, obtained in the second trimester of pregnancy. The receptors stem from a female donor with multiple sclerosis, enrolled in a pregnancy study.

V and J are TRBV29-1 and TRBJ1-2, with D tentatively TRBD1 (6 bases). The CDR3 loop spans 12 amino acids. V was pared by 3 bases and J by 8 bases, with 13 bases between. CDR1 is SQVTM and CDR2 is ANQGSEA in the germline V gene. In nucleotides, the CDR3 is TGCAGCGTTGAGTTTTGGGGACAAGGCTACACCTTC. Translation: CSVEFWGQGYTF.

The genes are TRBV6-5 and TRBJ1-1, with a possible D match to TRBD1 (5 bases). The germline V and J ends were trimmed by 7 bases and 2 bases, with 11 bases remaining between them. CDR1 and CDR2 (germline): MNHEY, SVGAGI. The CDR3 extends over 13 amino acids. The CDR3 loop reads CASKLWGNTEAFF. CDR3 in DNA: TGTGCCAGCAAATTATGGGGCAACACTGAAGCTTTCTTT.

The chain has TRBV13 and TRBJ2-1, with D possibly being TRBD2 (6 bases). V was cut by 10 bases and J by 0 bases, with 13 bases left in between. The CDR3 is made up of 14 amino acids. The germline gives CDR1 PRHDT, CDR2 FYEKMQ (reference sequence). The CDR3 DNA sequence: TGTGCCACGAGGAGGGATAGCTCCTACAATGAGCAGTTCTTC. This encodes CATRRDSSYNEQFF.

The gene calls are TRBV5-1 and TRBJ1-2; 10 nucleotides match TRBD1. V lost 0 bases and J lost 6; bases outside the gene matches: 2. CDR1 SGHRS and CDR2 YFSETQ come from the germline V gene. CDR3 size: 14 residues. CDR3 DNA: TGCGCCAGCAGCTTGGCGGGACAGGGGAATGGCTACACCTTC. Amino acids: CASSLAGQGNGYTF.

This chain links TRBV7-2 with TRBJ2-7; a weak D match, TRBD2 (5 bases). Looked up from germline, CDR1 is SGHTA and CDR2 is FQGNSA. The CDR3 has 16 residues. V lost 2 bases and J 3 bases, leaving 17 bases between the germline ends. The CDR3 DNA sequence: TGTGCCAGCAGCTTAAGTGAGGGTAGTGCATTCTACGAGCAGTACTTC. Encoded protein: CASSLSEGSAFYEQYF.

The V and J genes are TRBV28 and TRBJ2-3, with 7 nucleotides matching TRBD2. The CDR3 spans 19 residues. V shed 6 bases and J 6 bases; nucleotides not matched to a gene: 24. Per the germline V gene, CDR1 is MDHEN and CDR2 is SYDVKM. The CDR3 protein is CASSPTGGFRDSLSDTQYF. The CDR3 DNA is TGTGCCAGCAGCCCGACGGGGGGATTCCGGGACTCACTTTCGGATACGCAGTATTTT.

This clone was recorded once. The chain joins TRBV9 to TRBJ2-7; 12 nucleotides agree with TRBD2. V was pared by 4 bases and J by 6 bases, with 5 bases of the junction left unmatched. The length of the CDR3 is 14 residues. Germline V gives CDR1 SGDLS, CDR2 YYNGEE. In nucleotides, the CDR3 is TGTGCCAGCAGCCCCACTAGCGGGAGGACCGAGCAGTACTTC. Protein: CASSPTSGRTEQYF. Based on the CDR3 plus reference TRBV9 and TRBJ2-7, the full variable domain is DSGVTQTPKHLITATGQRVTLRCSPRSGDLSVYWYQQSLDQGLQFLIQYYNGEERAKGNILERFSAQQFPDLHSELNLSSLELGDSALYFCASSPTSGRTEQYFGPGTRLTVT.

This CDR3 reads CASSQDPGQRSYEQYF. For the CDR3, the DNA is TGTGCCAGCAGCCAAGACCCGGGACAGCGCTCCTACGAGCAGTACTTC. The chain combines TRBV4-2 with TRBJ2-7; TRBD1 matches 7 bases. Germline V gene sequence: CDR1 LGHNA, CDR2 YNFKEQ. V gave up 0 bases and J gave up 0 bases; unmatched junction bases: 5. The CDR3 consists of 16 residues.

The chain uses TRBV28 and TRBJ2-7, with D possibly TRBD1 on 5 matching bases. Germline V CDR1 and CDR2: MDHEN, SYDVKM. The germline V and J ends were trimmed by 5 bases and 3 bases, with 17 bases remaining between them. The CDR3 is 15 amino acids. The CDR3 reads CASSETTQGRYEQYF. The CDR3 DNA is TGTGCCAGCAGTGAGACAACTCAGGGCCGCTACGAGCAGTACTTC.

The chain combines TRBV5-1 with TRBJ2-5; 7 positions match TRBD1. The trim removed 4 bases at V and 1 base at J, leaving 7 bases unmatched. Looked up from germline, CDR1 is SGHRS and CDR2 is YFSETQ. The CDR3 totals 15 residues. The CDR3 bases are TGCGCCAGCAGCGTCGGGACAGTACCCCAAGAGACCCAGTACTTC. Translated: CASSVGTVPQETQYF.

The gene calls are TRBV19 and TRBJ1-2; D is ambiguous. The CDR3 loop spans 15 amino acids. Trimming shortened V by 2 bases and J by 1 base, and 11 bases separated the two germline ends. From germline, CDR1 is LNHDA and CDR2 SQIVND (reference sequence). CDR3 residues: CASSILGPHNYGYTF. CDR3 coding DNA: TGTGCCAGTAGTATACTAGGTCCCCATAACTATGGCTACACCTTC.

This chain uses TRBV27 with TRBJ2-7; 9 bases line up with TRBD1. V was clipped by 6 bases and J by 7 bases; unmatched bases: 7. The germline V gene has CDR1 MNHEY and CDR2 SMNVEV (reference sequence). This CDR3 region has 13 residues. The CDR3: CASRTQGAGEQYF. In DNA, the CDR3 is TGTGCCAGCAGGACACAGGGGGCAGGGGAGCAGTACTTC.

The CDR3, as DNA: TGTGCCAGCAGCCCGTTCGGACAGTATGGCTACACCTTC. This sequence encodes CASSPFGQYGYTF. This sequence joins TRBV11-3 and TRBJ1-2, with D tentatively TRBD1 (6 bases). With 5 bases removed from V and 5 bases from J, the gap between germline ends came to 12 bases. There are 13 residues in the CDR3. Germline CDR1 and CDR2: SGHNT and YENEEA.

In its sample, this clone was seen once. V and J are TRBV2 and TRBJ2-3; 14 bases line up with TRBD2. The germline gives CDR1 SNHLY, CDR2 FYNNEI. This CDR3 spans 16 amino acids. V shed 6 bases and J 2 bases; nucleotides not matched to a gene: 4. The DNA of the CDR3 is TGTGCCAGCAGGAGGACTAGCGGGAGGCCCACAGATACGCAGTATTTT. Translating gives CASRRTSGRPTDTQYF.

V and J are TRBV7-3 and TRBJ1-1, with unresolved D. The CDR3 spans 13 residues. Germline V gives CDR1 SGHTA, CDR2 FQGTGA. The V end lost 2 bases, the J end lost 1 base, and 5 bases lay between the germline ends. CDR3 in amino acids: CASSLVQNTEAFF. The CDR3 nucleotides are TGTGCCAGCAGCTTAGTACAGAACACTGAAGCTTTCTTT.

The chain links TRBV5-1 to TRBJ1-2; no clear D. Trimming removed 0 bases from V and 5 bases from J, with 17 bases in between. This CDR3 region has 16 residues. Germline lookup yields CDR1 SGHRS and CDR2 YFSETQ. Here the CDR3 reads CASSLAVGGERYGYTF. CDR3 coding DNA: TGCGCCAGCAGCTTGGCCGTGGGTGGAGAAAGATATGGCTACACCTTC.

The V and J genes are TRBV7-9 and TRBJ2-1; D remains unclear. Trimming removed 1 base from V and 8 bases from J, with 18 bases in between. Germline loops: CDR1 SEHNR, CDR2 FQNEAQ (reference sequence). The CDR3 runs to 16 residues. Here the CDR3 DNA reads TGTGCCAGCAGCTTAGATTCTTCCCTGGCAATCGATGAGCAGTTCTTC. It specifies CASSLDSSLAIDEQFF.

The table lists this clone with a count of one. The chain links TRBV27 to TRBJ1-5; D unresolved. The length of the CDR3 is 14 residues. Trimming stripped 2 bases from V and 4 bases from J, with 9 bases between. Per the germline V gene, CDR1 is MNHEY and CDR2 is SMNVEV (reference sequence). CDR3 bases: TGTGCCAGCAGTTTAACGGGTCCTAATCAGCCCCAGCATTTT. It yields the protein CASSLTGPNQPQHF.

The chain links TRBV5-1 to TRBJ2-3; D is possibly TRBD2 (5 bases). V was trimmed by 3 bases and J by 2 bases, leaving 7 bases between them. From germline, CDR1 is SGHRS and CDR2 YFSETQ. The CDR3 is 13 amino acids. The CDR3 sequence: CASSSGITDTQYF. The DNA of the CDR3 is TGCGCCAGCAGCTCGGGGATCACAGATACGCAGTATTTT.

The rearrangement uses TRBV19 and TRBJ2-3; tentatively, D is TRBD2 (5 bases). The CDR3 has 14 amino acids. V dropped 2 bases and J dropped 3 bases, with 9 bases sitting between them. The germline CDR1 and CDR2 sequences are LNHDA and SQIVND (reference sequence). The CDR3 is CASSISGGTDTQYF. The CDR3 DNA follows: TGTGCCAGTAGTATATCGGGCGGGACAGATACGCAGTATTTT.

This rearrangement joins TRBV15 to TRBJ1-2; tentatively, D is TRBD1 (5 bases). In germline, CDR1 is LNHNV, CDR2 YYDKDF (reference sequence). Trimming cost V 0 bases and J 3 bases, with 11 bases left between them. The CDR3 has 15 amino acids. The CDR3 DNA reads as TGTGCCACCAGCAGAGATGCGGGGGTCTACTATGGCTACACCTTC. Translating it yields CATSRDAGVYYGYTF.

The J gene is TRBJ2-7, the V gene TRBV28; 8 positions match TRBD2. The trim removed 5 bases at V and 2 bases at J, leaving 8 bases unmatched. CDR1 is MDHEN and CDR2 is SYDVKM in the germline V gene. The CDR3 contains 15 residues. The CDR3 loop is CASSGTGLGAYEQYF. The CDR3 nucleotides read TGTGCCAGCAGTGGGACGGGACTAGGTGCCTACGAGCAGTACTTC.

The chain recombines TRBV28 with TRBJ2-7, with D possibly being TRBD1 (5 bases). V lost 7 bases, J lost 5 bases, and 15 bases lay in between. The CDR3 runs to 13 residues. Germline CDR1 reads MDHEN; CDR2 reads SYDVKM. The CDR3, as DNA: TGTGCCAGCAACTCCCTAGGGGTACACGAGCAGTACTTC. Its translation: CASNSLGVHEQYF.

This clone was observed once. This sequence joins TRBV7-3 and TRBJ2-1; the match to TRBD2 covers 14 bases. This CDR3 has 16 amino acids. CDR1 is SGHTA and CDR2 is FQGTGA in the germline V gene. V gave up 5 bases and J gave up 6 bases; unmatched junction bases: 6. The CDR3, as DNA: TGTGCCAGCAGCCCCGGGACTAGCGGGAGCGGCAATGAGCAGTTCTTC. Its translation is CASSPGTSGSGNEQFF.

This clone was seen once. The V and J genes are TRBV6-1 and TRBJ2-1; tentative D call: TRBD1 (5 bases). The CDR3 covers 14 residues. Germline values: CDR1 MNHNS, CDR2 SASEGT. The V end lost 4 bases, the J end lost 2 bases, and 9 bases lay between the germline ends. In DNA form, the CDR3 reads TGTGCCAGCAGTGGGACATTCACCTACAATGAGCAGTTCTTC. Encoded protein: CASSGTFTYNEQFF.

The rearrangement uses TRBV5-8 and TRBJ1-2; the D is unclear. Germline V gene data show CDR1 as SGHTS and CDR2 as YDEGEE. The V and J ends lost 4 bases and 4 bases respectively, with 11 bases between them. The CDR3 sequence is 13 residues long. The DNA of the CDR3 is TGTGCCAGCAGCCGAGGGATCTCCTATGGCTACACCTTC. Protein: CASSRGISYGYTF.